The present T cell receptor (beta chain) was sequenced within a study of Tregs in tolerant kidney transplant recipients. The germline V gene has CDR1 SGHAT and CDR2 FQNNGV. The CDR3 runs 17 residues. J gave up 6 bases and V 1 base, and 7 bases lay outside the gene matches. In regard to this clone: What it binds is not known.

Study observations and caveats: Findings come from small patient numbers and require larger validation.

Related graft donors supplied nonmyeloablative bone marrow transplants, and mixed chimerism was transient. Data came from immunoSEQ multiplex PCR; TCRdb stores just in-frame clones and leaves some out. Of tens of thousands of clones listed, 93% were seen once; the top ten hold approximately 1.5%. The receptor comes from a human patient who received a combined kidney and bone marrow transplant. Some of the T cells might come from the graft donor. The source was CD4+ T cells from blood (PBMCs), collected 12 months after the transplant. The chain recombines TRBV11-2 with TRBJ2-2, with 11 positions matching TRBD2. CDR3 region: CASSLVLSGGAPGELFF. CDR3 bases: TGTGCCAGCAGCTTAGTCCTTAGCGGGGGGGCGCCCGGGGAGCTGTTTTTT.